The clone carrying this T cell receptor beta chain has just a few counts. Its antigen is not known. Both TRBC1 and TRBC2 were covered by a beta constant-region primer of two equimolar oligonucleotides. The ligated cDNA underwent four PCR rounds using SP2 and nested alpha and beta constant-region primers. TCRdb redid the calling of the UMI-ligation and nested PCR reads with MiXCR, one entry per CDR3 protein. The table records 140,000 to 150,000 distinct CDR3 sequences, approximately 22% of them present only once. Cells stained for CD3, CD4, CD8, CD45RA, CD27 and viability were sorted into four CD45RA/CD27 subsets. The data stem from a study of naive and memory T cell subsets. Overall study results and limits: Possibly reflecting memory cells re-expressing CD45RA, a few larger clonotypes occurred in naive repertoires, especially CD8. Each distinct alpha or beta sequence counts as one clonotype. From naive to CM, EM and EMRA, diversity decreased and Gini increased.

CDR1 is SEHNR and CDR2 is FQNEAQ in the germline V gene (reference sequence). This CDR3 contains 13 residues. Trimming took off 11 bases at V and 7 bases at J, with 20 bases between the two ends. This clonotype was sampled from a human donor in good health. The V and J genes are TRBV7-9 and TRBJ2-5; TRBD2 is a possible D gene (6 bases). The sequenced sample was naive CD4+ T cells from blood. For the CDR3, the DNA is TGTGCCGCTGCAAGCGGCGGGATTCGGACCCAGTACTTC. This gives the protein CAAASGGIRTQYF.